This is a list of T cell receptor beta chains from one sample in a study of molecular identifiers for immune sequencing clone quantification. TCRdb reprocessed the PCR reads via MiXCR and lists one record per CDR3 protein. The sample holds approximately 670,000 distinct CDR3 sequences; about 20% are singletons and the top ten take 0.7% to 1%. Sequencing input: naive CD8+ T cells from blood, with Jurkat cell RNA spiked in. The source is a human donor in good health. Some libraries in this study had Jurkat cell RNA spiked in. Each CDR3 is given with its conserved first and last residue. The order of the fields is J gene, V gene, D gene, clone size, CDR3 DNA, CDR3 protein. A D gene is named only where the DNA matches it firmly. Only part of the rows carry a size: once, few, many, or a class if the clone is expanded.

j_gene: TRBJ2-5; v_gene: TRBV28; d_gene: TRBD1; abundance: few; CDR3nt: TGTGCCAGCAGTTCCCCTGGACAGGGGGCGAATGCGGGAGGACTCCTCCCTCAAGAGACCCAGTACTTC; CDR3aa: CASSSPGQGANAGGLLPQETQYF
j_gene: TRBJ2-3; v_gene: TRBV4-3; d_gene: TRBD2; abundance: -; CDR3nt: TGCGCCAGCAGTCAATCGGGGTTGGCTAGCGGGACGGCGGATACGCAGTATTTT; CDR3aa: CASSQSGLASGTADTQYF
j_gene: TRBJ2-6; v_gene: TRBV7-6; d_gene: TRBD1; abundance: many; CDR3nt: TGTGCCAGCAGCGGGACAGGGAGCTCTGGGGCCAACGTCCTGACTTTC; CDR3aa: CASSGTGSSGANVLTF
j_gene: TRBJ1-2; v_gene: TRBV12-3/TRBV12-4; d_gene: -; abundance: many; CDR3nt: TGTGCCAGCACCCGGAGAGGGCAGACTTATGGCTACACCTTC; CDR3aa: CASTRRGQTYGYTF
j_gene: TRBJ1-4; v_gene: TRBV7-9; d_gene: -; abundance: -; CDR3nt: TGTGCCAGCAGCTTCGACTGGGACGACGATGAAAAACTGTTTTTT; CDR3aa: CASSFDWDDDEKLFF
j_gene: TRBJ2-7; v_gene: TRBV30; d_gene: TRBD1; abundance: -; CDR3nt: TGTGCCTGGAGTGTTGGGACAGGGGAATACGAGCAGTACTTC; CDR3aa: CAWSVGTGEYEQYF
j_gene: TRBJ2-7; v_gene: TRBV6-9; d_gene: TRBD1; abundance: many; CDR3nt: TGTGCCAGCAGAAGACGCCGACAGGGCCACTACGAGCAGTACTTC; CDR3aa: CASRRRRQGHYEQYF
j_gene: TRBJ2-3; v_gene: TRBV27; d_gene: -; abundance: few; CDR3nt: TGTGCCAGCAGTTTATCAGGGACCCTGGAGTATTTT; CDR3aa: CASSLSGTLEYF
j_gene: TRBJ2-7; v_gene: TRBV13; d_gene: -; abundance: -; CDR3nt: TGTGCCAGCAGCTTGCAGGGTCCCCACGAGCAGTGCTTC; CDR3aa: CASSLQGPHEQCF
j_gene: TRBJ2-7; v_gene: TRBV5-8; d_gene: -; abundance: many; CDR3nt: TGTGCCAGCAGCTTGCCTCCTGGGGAGCAGTACTTC; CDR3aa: CASSLPPGEQYF
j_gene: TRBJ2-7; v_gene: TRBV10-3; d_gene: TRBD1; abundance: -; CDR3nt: TGTGCCATCAGTGAGTTACATCCGGGACAGGATCTCTACGAGCAGTACTTC; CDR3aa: CAISELHPGQDLYEQYF
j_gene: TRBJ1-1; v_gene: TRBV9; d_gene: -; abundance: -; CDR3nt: TGTGCCAGCAGCCCGGGGGGGGGGGGCGTCACTGAAGCTTTCTTT; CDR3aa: CASSPGGGGVTEAFF
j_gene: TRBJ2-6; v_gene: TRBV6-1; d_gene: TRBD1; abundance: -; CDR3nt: TGTGCCAGCAGGGCACAGGGGTTCGGGGCCAACGTCCTGACTTTC; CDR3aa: CASRAQGFGANVLTF
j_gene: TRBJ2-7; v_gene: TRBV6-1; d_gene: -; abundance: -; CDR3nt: TGTGCCAGCAGTGAAGCTTGGACGGTTTACTCCTACGAGCAGTACTTC; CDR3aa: CASSEAWTVYSYEQYF
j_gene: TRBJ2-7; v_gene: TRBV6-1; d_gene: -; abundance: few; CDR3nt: TGTGCCAGCAGTGAAACAGTAGGGTCGTACGAGCAGTACTTC; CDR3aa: CASSETVGSYEQYF
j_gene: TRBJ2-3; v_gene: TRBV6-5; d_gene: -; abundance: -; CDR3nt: TGTGCTAGCAGCCCCTTGTGGTCCCATGTGGCGTGCGGGGCACTTCGGCTGGATACGCAGTATTTT; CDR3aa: CASSPLWSHVACGALRLDTQYF
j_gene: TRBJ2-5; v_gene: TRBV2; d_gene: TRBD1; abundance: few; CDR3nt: TGTGCCAGCAGTGATCCCCGGGACAGACAAGAGACCCAGTACTTC; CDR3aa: CASSDPRDRQETQYF
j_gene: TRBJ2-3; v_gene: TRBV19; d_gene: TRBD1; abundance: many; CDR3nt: TGTGCCAGTAGTCCCTGGGACAGGGGGGACGATACGCAGTATTTT; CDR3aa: CASSPWDRGDDTQYF
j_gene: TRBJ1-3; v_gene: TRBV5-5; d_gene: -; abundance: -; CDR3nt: TGTGCCAGCAGCTCGTTCAAGCGAGTCTCTGGAAACACCATATATTTT; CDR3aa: CASSSFKRVSGNTIYF
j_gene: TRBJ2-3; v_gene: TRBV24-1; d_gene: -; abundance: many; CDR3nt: TGTGCCACCAGTGATGGACCCAGCACAGATACGCAGTATTTT; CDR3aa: CATSDGPSTDTQYF
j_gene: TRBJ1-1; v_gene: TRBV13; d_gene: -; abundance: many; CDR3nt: TGTGCCAGCAGTTCACAGGGTTACACTGAAGCTTTCTTT; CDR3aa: CASSSQGYTEAFF
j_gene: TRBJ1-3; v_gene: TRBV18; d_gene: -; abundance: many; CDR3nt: TGTGCCAGCTCACCCCCCCCAGGAACTACTGGAAACACCATATATTTT; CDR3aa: CASSPPPGTTGNTIYF
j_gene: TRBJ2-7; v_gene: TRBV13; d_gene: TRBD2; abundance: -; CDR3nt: TGTGCCAGCAGCCCCACCGGACTAGCGGGGGGGCCCAAGCAGTACTTC; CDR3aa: CASSPTGLAGGPKQYF
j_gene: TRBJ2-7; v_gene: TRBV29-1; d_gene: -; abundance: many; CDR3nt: TGCAGCGTTGGTGGGGGAAGCGAGCAGTACTTC; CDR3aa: CSVGGGSEQYF
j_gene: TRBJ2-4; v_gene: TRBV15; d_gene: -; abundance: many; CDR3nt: TGTGCCACCACCTTCGGACAACTAGCCAAAAACATTCAGTACTTC; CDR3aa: CATTFGQLAKNIQYF
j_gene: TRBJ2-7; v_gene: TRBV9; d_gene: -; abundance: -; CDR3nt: TGTGCCAGCAGCGTAGGTGGGTCGAGCGGACTCTCCTACGAGCAGTACTTC; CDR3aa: CASSVGGSSGLSYEQYF